The 5 T cell receptor beta chains reported below all come from one sample, sequenced in a study of T cells after yellow fever vaccination. TCRdb reanalysed the 5' RACE reads using MiXCR and keeps one entry per CDR3 protein. In the table there are some 340,000 distinct CDR3 sequences, about 10% of which are singletons. Material: CD4+ T cells sorted from PBMCs, obtained 45 days after the yellow fever booster vaccination. Source of these receptors: a man younger than 35 who received the YFV17D yellow fever vaccine.

Comments on this clonotype: At one of its ends the junction is not consistent with the germline gene, which may arise from a read error. The chain uses TRBV3-1 and TRBJ2-7; the D call may be TRBD1 or TRBD2 (6 bases each). CDR1 is LGHDT and CDR2 is YNNKEL in the germline V gene (reference sequence). The length of the CDR3 is 12 residues. CDR3 coding DNA: TGTGCCAGCACCCAAGGGGGGTACGAGCAGCACTTC. This sequence encodes CASTQGGYEQHF.

The chain recombines TRBV7-9 with TRBJ2-1; D unclear. This CDR3 has 18 amino acids. Germline CDR1 reads SEHNR; CDR2 reads FQNEAQ (reference sequence). Trimming removed 7 bases at V and 9 bases at J, with 31 bases between. The CDR3 here is CASTFVSTARPQLGEQFF. The CDR3 nucleotides read TGTGCCAGCACCTTTGTTAGTACAGCGCGGCCACAGCTGGGTGAGCAGTTCTTC.

The chain employs TRBV6-6 and TRBJ1-5, with D unresolved. The germline gives CDR1 MNHNY, CDR2 SVGAGI (reference sequence). Between the trimmed V and J ends, which lost 4 bases and 6 bases, there was a span of 7 bases. This CDR3 spans 12 amino acids. CDR3 bases: TGTGCCAGCAGTTTCGGTCGTCAGCCCCAGCATTTT. Its translation is CASSFGRQPQHF.

This clonotype was detected a few times. V usage is TRBV12-3 or TRBV12-4 and J usage is TRBJ2-3; tentative D call: TRBD1 (6 bases). The CDR3 spans 13 residues. Trimming took 5 bases from V and 6 from J, leaving 12 bases between them. Here the CDR3 DNA reads TGTGCCAGCAGTGTGGGGGCTGCTGATACGCAGTATTTT. This encodes CASSVGAADTQYF.

This clonotype was detected only a few times. The V and J genes are TRBV24-1 and TRBJ2-1, with 8 bases aligning to TRBD1. Germline CDR1 and CDR2: KGHDR and SFDVKD. The CDR3 loop spans 13 amino acids. V dropped 10 bases and J dropped 9; count of bases not matched to a gene: 10. This CDR3 is CATVGQGRSEQFF. In DNA, the CDR3 is TGTGCCACGGTAGGACAGGGAAGAAGTGAGCAGTTCTTC.